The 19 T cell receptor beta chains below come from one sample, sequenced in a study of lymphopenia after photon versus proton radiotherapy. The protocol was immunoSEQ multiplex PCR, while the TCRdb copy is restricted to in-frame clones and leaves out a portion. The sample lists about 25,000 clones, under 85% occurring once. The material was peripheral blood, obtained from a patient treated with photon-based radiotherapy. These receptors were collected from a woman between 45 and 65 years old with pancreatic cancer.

The CDR3 nucleotides are TGTGCCACCTCGAGGGGGTACTTC. As protein: CATSRGYF. The chain uses TRBV14 and TRBJ2-7, with D perhaps given as TRBD1 or TRBD2 (5 bases each). CDR1 SGHDN and CDR2 FVKESK come from the germline V gene. V was cut by 10 bases and J by 12 bases, with 10 bases left in between. This CDR3 has 8 residues. The entire variable domain, with the rest obtained from reference TRBV14 and TRBJ2-7, is as follows: EAGVTQFPSHSVIEKGQTVTLRCDPISGHDNLYWYRRVMGKEIKFLLHFVKESKQDESGMPNNRFLAERTGGTYSTLKVQPAELEDSGVYFCATSRGYFGPGTRLTVT.

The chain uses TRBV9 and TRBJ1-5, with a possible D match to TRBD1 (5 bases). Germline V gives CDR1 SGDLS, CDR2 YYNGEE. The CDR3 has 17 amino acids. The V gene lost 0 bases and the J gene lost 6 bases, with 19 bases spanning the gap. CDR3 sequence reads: CASSVDWPNRLTQPQHF. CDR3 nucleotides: TGTGCCAGCAGCGTAGACTGGCCGAACAGGTTGACTCAGCCCCAGCATTTT.

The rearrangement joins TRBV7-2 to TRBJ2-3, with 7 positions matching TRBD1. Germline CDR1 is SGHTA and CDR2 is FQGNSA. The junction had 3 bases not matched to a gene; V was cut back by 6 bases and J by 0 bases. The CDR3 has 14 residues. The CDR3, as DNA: TGTGCCAGCAGTACAGGGGCTAGCACAGATACGCAGTATTTT. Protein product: CASSTGASTDTQYF.

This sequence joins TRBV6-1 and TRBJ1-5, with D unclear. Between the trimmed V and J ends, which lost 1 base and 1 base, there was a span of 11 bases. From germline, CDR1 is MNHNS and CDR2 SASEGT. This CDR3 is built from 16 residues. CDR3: CASSEVVGSSNQPQHF. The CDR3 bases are TGTGCCAGCAGTGAAGTTGTGGGTAGCAGCAATCAGCCCCAGCATTTT.

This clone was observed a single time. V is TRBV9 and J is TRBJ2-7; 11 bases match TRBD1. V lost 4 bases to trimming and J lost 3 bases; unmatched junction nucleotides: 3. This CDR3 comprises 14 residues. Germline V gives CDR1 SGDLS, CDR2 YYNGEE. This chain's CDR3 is CASSRTGGGYEQYF. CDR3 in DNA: TGTGCCAGCAGCCGGACAGGGGGCGGCTACGAGCAGTACTTC.

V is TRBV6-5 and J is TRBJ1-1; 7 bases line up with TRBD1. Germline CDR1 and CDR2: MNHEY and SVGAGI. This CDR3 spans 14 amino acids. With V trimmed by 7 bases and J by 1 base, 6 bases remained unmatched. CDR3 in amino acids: CASKYRGQNTEAFF. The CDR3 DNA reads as TGTGCCAGCAAATACAGGGGACAGAACACTGAAGCTTTCTTT.

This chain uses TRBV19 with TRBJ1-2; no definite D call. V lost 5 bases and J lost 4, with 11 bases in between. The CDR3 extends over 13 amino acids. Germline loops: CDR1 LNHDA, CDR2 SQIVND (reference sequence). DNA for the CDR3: TGTGCCAGTAGTCCCTCCCCCGTCTATGGCTACACCTTC. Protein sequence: CASSPSPVYGYTF.

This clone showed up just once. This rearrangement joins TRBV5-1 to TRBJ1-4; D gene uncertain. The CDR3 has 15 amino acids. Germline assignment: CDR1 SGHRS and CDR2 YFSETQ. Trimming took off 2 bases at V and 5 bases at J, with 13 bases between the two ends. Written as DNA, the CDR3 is TGCGCCAGCAGCTTAGAGGCCGGAGGAAATGAAAAACTGTTTTTT. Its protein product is CASSLEAGGNEKLFF.

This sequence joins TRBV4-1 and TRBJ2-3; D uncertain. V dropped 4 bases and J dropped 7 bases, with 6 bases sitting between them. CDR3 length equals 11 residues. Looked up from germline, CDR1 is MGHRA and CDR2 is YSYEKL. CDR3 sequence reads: CASSREYTQYF. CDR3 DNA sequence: TGCGCCAGCAGCCGTGAGTATACGCAGTATTTT.

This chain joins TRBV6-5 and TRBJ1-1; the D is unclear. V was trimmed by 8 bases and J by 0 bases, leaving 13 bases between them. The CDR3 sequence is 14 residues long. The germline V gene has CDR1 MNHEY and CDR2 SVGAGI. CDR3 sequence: CASYGAIMNTEAFF. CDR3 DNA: TGTGCCAGCTACGGCGCCATCATGAACACTGAAGCTTTCTTT.

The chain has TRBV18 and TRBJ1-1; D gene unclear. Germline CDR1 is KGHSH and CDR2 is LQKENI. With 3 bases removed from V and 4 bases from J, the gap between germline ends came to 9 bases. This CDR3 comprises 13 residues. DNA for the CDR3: TGTGCCAGCTCACCCTATGGGTTCACTGAAGCTTTCTTT. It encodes CASSPYGFTEAFF.

This chain's CDR3 is CASSPEGNQPQHF. As DNA, the CDR3 is TGTGCCAGCAGCCCCGAGGGCAATCAGCCCCAGCATTTT. The V and J genes are TRBV7-2 and TRBJ1-5; unclear D gene. Germline CDR1 SGHTA, CDR2 FQGNSA. CDR3 size: 13 residues. V was clipped by 5 bases and J by 2 bases, with 7 bases between them.

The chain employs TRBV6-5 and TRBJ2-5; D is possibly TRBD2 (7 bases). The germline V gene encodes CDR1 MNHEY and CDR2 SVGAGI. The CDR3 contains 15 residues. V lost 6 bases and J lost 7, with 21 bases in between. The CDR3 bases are TGTGCCAGCAGAGAGTCGGGGGGCGGAATTTGGACCCAGTACTTC. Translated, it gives CASRESGGGIWTQYF.

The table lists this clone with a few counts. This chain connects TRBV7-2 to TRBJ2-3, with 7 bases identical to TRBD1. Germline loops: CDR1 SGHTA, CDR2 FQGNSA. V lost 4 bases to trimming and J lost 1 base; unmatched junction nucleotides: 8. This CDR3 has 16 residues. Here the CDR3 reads CASSSRRQGGTDTQYF. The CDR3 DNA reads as TGTGCCAGCAGCTCCCGTCGACAGGGAGGCACAGATACGCAGTATTTT. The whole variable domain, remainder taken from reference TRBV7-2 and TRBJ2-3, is GAGVSQSPSNKVTEKGKDVELRCDPISGHTALYWYRQSLGQGLEFLIYFQGNSAPDKSGLPSDRFSAERTGGSVSTLTIQRTQQEDSAVYLCASSSRRQGGTDTQYFGPGTRLTVL.

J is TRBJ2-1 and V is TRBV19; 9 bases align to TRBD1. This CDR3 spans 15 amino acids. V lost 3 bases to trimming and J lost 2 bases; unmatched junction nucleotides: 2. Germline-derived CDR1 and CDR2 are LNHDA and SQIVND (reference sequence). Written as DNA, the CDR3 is TGTGCCAGTAGTATCCGGGACAGGGCCTACAATGAGCAGTTCTTC. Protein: CASSIRDRAYNEQFF.

The CDR3 is CASSLSSGGNEQFF. DNA for the CDR3: TGTGCCAGCAGTTTATCATCGGGGGGTAATGAGCAGTTCTTC. The chain combines TRBV28 with TRBJ2-1, with 7 positions matching TRBD2. Trimming removed 1 base from V and 7 bases from J; junction bases left unmatched: 4. CDR3 length equals 14 residues. CDR1 is MDHEN and CDR2 is SYDVKM in the germline V gene.

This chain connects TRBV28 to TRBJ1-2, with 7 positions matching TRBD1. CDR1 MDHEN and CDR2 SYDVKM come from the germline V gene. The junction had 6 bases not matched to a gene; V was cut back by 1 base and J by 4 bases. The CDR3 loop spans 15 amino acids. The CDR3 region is CASSLSQGGSYGYTF. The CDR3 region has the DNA TGTGCCAGCAGTTTATCCCAGGGGGGAAGCTATGGCTACACCTTC.

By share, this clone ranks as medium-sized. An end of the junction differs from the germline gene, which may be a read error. The CDR3 sequence: CASSLYPTYEQYF. The CDR3 DNA sequence: TGTGCCAGCAGCTTATACCCTACCTACGAGCAGTACTTC. The chain uses TRBV27 and TRBJ2-7; D is uncertain. The CDR3 runs to 13 residues. CDR1 and CDR2 from the germline V gene are MNHEY and SMNVEV (reference sequence).

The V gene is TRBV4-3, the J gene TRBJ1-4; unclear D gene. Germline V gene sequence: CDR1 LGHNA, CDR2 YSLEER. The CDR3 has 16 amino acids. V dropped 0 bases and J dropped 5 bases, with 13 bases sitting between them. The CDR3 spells CASSQDPEGGNEKLFF. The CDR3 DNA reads TGCGCCAGCAGCCAAGATCCTGAGGGCGGCAATGAAAAACTGTTTTTT.